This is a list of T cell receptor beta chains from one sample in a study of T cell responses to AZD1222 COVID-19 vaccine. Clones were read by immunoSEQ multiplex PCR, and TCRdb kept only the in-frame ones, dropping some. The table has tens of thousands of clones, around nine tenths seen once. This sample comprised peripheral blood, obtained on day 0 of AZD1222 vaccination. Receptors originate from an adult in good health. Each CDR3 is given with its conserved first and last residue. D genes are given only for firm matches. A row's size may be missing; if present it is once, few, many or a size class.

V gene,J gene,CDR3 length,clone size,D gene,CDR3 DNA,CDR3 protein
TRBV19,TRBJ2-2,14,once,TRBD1,TGTGCCAGTAGTGCGGGACAGGGGCCCGGGGAGCTGTTTTTT,CASSAGQGPGELFF
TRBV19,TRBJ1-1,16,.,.,TGTGCCAGTAGTACCCCAGCGAAGGGATTGGACACTGAAGCTTTCTTT,CASSTPAKGLDTEAFF
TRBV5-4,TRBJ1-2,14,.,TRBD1,TGTGCCAGCAGTTCAGACAGGGGGCAGGTTGGCTACACCTTC,CASSSDRGQVGYTF
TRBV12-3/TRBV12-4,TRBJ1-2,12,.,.,TGTGCCAGCAGTCCGGACCTCTATGGCTACACCTTC,CASSPDLYGYTF
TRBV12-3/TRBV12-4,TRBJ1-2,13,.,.,TGTGCCAGCAGTTTTAGGCTGAGCTATGGCTACACCTTC,CASSFRLSYGYTF
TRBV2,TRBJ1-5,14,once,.,TGTGCCAGCAGTGACAGGCCTAGCAATCAGCCCCAGCATTTT,CASSDRPSNQPQHF
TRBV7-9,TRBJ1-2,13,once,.,TGTGCCAGCAGCTTACTGCCAAACTATGGCTACACCTTC,CASSLLPNYGYTF
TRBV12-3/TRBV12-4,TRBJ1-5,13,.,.,TGTGCCAGCAGCCTCACGGACGGGGGGCCCCAGCATTTT,CASSLTDGGPQHF
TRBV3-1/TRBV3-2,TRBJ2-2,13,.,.,TGTGCCAGCAGCCACCGACGTACCGGGGAGCTGTTTTTT,CASSHRRTGELFF
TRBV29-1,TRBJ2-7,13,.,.,TGCAGCGTTGAAGATCAGGGGACCTACGAGCAGTACTTC,CSVEDQGTYEQYF
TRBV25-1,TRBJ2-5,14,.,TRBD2,TGTGCCAGCAGTGAAAGCGGGGTCCGGGAGACCCAGTACTTC,CASSESGVRETQYF
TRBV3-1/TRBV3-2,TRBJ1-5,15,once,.,TGTGCCAGCAGCCAATTTTCAGGGGGCAATCAGCCCCAGCATTTT,CASSQFSGGNQPQHF
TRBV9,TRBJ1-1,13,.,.,TGTGCCAGCAGCCCATGGGTAGGTACTGAAGCTTTCTTT,CASSPWVGTEAFF
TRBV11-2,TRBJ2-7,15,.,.,TGTGCCAGCAGCTTGGCCGGGGCCGTCTCCTACGAGCAGTACTTC,CASSLAGAVSYEQYF
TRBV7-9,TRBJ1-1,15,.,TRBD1,TGTGCCAGCAGCACGGGGACAGGACGGAACACTGAAGCTTTCTTT,CASSTGTGRNTEAFF
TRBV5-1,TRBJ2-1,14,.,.,TGCGCCAGCAGCTTACCAGGGGGGGCCAATGAGCAGTTCTTC,CASSLPGGANEQFF
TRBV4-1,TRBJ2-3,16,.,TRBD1,TGCGCCAGCAGCCAGGACAGGAGTGCTAGCACAGATACGCAGTATTTT,CASSQDRSASTDTQYF
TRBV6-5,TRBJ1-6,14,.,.,TGTGCCAGCAGTTACTCCACGGGCAATTCACCCCTCCACTTT,CASSYSTGNSPLHF
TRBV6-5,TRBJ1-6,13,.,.,TGTGCCAGCAAACAGGCCCACCCTTCACCCCTCCACTTT,CASKQAHPSPLHF
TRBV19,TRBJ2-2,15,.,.,TGTGCCAGTAGTATTAGGCTATTGAACACCGGGGAGCTGTTTTTT,CASSIRLLNTGELFF
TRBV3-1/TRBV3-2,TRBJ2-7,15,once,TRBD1,TGTGCCAGCAGCCATAGGGGACAGGGGACCTACGAGCAGTACTTC,CASSHRGQGTYEQYF
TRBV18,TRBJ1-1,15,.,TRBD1,TGTGCCAGCTCACCACCGACAGGGAGGAACACTGAAGCTTTCTTT,CASSPPTGRNTEAFF
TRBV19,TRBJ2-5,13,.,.,TGTGCCAGTAGTGAGACTACCCGGGAGACCCAGTACTTC,CASSETTRETQYF